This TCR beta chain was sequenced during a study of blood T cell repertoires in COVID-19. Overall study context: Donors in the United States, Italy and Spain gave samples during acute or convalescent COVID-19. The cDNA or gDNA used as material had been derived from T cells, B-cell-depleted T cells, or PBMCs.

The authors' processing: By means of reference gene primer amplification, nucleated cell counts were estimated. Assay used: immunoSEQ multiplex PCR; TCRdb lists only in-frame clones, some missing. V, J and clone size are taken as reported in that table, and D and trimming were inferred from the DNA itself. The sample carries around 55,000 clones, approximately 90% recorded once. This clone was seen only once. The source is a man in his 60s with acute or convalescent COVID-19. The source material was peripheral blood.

The CDR3 coding sequence is TGTGCCAGCAGCCATTTCGGACAGGGTGGCGATGAAAAACTGTTTTTT. Its protein product is CASSHFGQGGDEKLFF. The chain has TRBV5-8 and TRBJ1-4; TRBD1 agrees at 8 bases. This CDR3 comprises 16 residues. The germline V gene encodes CDR1 SGHTS and CDR2 YDEGEE. V was clipped by 4 bases and J by 6 bases; unmatched bases: 11. Based on the CDR3 plus reference TRBV5-8 and TRBJ1-4, the full variable domain is EAGVTQSPTHLIKTRGQQATLRCSPISGHTSVYWYQQALGLGLQFLLWYDEGEERNRGNFPPRFSGRQFPNYSSELNVNALELEDSALYLCASSHFGQGGDEKLFFGSGTQLSVL.